Shown below are 27 T cell receptor beta chains from a single sample sequenced in a study of T cell responses to AZD1222 COVID-19 vaccine. The table came from immunoSEQ multiplex PCR; TCRdb's copy has only in-frame clones and leaves some out. The table has about 120,000 clones, approximately 93% seen once. Sequenced material: peripheral blood, taken on day 0 of AZD1222 vaccination. The receptors come from an adult in good health.

The gene calls are TRBV5-1 and TRBJ2-5, with a weak D call TRBD2 (6 bases). Trimming shortened V by 3 bases and J by 3 bases, and 12 bases separated the two germline ends. This CDR3 is built from 14 residues. Germline CDR1 SGHRS, CDR2 YFSETQ. CDR3 protein: CASSSLSSEETQYF. CDR3 nucleotide sequence: TGCGCCAGCAGCTCGCTATCTAGCGAAGAGACCCAGTACTTC.

The chain links TRBV7-3 to TRBJ2-2, with 7 bases lining up with TRBD1. The CDR3 runs 14 residues. The V gene end was trimmed by 5 bases and the J gene end by 0 bases; junction bases not matched to a gene: 0. Germline CDR1 is SGHTA and CDR2 is FQGTGA. The chain's CDR3 is CASSGQANTGELFF. The CDR3 DNA reads TGTGCCAGCAGCGGACAGGCGAACACCGGGGAGCTGTTTTTT.

This chain joins TRBV19 and TRBJ2-7; no clear D. The germline V gene has CDR1 LNHDA and CDR2 SQIVND (reference sequence). Deletions cut 3 bases from V and 4 bases from J, with 10 bases between. The CDR3 length is 13 residues. The CDR3 coding sequence is TGTGCCAGTAGTATCTATGGTAAATACGAGCAGTACTTC. It specifies CASSIYGKYEQYF. Variable domain in full (rest from reference TRBV19 and TRBJ2-7): DGGITQSPKYLFRKEGQNVTLSCEQNLNHDAMYWYRQDPGQGLRLIYYSQIVNDFQKGDIAEGYSVSREKKESFPLTVTSAQKNPTAFYLCASSIYGKYEQYFGPGTRLTVT.

The rearrangement joins TRBV27 to TRBJ1-4, with D perhaps TRBD1 (5 bases). The CDR3 runs to 12 residues. Germline assignment: CDR1 MNHEY and CDR2 SMNVEV (reference sequence). The V gene lost 5 bases and the J gene lost 12 bases, with 13 bases spanning the gap. CDR3: CASSTRGRELFF. In DNA form, the CDR3 reads TGTGCCAGCAGTACAAGGGGCCGAGAACTGTTTTTT.

The gene calls are TRBV28 and TRBJ2-1; maybe TRBD1 (6 bases). The CDR3 has 15 residues. Trimming took 6 bases from V and 0 from J, leaving 12 bases between them. Per the germline V gene, CDR1 is MDHEN and CDR2 is SYDVKM. CDR3 sequence (DNA): TGTGCCAGCAGGAGTGGGACAAGCTCCTACAATGAGCAGTTCTTC. It specifies CASRSGTSSYNEQFF.

The gene calls are TRBV30 and TRBJ2-7; possibly TRBD1 for D (6 bases). V lost 2 bases and J 5 bases, leaving 13 bases between the germline ends. The CDR3 runs to 13 residues. Germline V gene sequence: CDR1 GTSNPN, CDR2 SVGIG (reference sequence). The CDR3 sequence is CAWSYRSGDEQYF. The CDR3 DNA reads as TGTGCCTGGAGTTATCGATCAGGGGACGAGCAGTACTTC.

This chain uses TRBV27 with TRBJ2-1, with 15 bases fitting TRBD2. Per germline, CDR1 MNHEY and CDR2 SMNVEV (reference sequence). Unmatched junction bases numbered 3, after V lost 6 bases and J lost 9 bases. CDR3 length: 14 residues. The CDR3 protein is CASSWTSGRGEQFF. The CDR3 DNA is TGTGCCAGCAGCTGGACTAGCGGGAGGGGTGAGCAGTTCTTC.

The chain carries TRBV12-3 or TRBV12-4 and TRBJ1-3; D remains unclear. Deletions cut 3 bases from V and 8 bases from J, with 8 bases between. CDR3 length: 12 amino acids. The DNA for the CDR3 is TGTGCCAGCAGTTTTGCCGTAGACACCATATATTTT. Translation: CASSFAVDTIYF.

The chain carries TRBV18 and TRBJ1-6; TRBD1 agrees at 7 bases. Germline V lookup: CDR1 KGHSH, CDR2 LQKENI. This CDR3 contains 15 residues. Trimming took 5 bases from V and 10 from J; bases not matched to a gene: 11. CDR3 amino acids: CASSSSNRGGSPLHF. CDR3 nucleotides: TGTGCCAGCTCATCATCTAACAGGGGTGGCTCACCCCTCCACTTT.

The chain combines TRBV12-3 or TRBV12-4 with TRBJ1-2; the D is unclear. The CDR3 runs to 13 residues. The germline V and J ends were trimmed by 6 bases and 2 bases, with 10 bases remaining between them. CDR3 DNA: TGTGCCAGCAGCCGGACGGCAAACTATGGCTACACCTTC. Residues: CASSRTANYGYTF.

The V and J genes are TRBV5-1 and TRBJ1-3; no definite D call. V lost 1 base to trimming and J lost 4 bases, with 6 bases between them. This CDR3 contains 13 residues. Germline V gene lookup returns CDR1 SGHRS and CDR2 YFSETQ. CDR3 residues: CASSLIGGNTIYF. The CDR3 bases are TGCGCCAGCAGCTTGATAGGAGGAAACACCATATATTTT.

The CDR3: CASSVGPTGNQPQHF. Written as DNA, the CDR3 is TGTGCCAGCAGCGTAGGGCCGACAGGGAATCAGCCCCAGCATTTT. The chain couples TRBV9 to TRBJ1-5, with TRBD1 identical over 7 bases. The V and J ends lost 0 bases and 4 bases, in that order; junction bases with no gene match: 4. The CDR3 runs 15 residues. Germline V gene sequence: CDR1 SGDLS, CDR2 YYNGEE.

The chain employs TRBV4-2 and TRBJ1-5; D possibly corresponds to TRBD1 (5 bases). V gave up 0 bases and J gave up 5 bases, with 17 bases separating them. CDR3 size: 17 residues. Per the germline V gene, CDR1 is LGHNA and CDR2 is YNFKEQ. The CDR3 coding sequence is TGTGCCAGCAGCCAAGATCGGGCCAGGGCAGTTGATCAGCCCCAGCATTTT. Its protein product is CASSQDRARAVDQPQHF.

The chain couples TRBV27 to TRBJ1-2; the D is unclear. Germline V gene sequence: CDR1 MNHEY, CDR2 SMNVEV (reference sequence). The CDR3 sequence is 13 residues long. V lost 5 bases and J 8 bases, leaving 15 bases between the germline ends. As DNA, the CDR3 is TGTGCCAGCAGTCGACAACAGTCGTACGGCTACACCTTC. Its protein is CASSRQQSYGYTF.

The gene calls are TRBV9 and TRBJ2-1; 9 bases match TRBD1. Germline V lookup: CDR1 SGDLS, CDR2 YYNGEE. This CDR3 region has 14 residues. The V gene end was trimmed by 3 bases and the J gene end by 2 bases; junction bases not matched to a gene: 0. CDR3 in amino acids: CASSGDRAYNEQFF. CDR3 nucleotide sequence: TGTGCCAGCAGCGGGGACAGGGCCTACAATGAGCAGTTCTTC.

The chain carries TRBV5-5 and TRBJ2-5; tentatively, D is TRBD1 or TRBD2 (6 bases each). Germline CDR1 reads SGHKS; CDR2 reads YYEKEE (reference sequence). Trimming cost V 4 bases and J 5 bases, with 15 bases left between them. The CDR3 runs to 14 residues. In DNA, the CDR3 is TGTGCCAGCAGCCTACCGGGGGCGGGTGAGACCCAGTACTTC. It is translated as CASSLPGAGETQYF.

The CDR3 is CAIGAGNYGYTF. CDR3 DNA sequence: TGTGCCATAGGGGCGGGAAACTATGGCTACACCTTC. This chain links TRBV28 with TRBJ1-2, with D possibly being TRBD1 (5 bases). Germline assignment: CDR1 MDHEN and CDR2 SYDVKM. The V end lost 10 bases, the J end lost 2 bases, and 11 bases lay between the germline ends. CDR3 length: 12 residues.

The V call is TRBV9, the J call TRBJ2-1; 9 bases are a match to TRBD2. Germline CDR1 SGDLS, CDR2 YYNGEE. The CDR3 length is 14 residues. The V and J ends lost 4 bases and 10 bases, in that order; junction bases with no gene match: 9. For the CDR3, the DNA is TGTGCCAGCAGCTCGCTGGCGACTAGCGGCGAGCAGTTCTTC. Encoded protein: CASSSLATSGEQFF.

The chain joins TRBV27 to TRBJ2-7, with D uncertain. Trimming stripped 3 bases from V and 0 bases from J, with 6 bases between. The CDR3 loop spans 13 amino acids. Per the germline V gene, CDR1 is MNHEY and CDR2 is SMNVEV (reference sequence). The CDR3 here is CASSLRYSYEQYF. For the CDR3, the DNA is TGTGCCAGCAGTTTGCGTTACTCCTACGAGCAGTACTTC.

The genes are TRBV6-5 and TRBJ1-2; TRBD1 might be the D (6 bases). V was trimmed by 10 bases and J by 4 bases, leaving 16 bases between them. CDR1 MNHEY and CDR2 SVGAGI come from the germline V gene. This CDR3 has 13 residues. CDR3: CATCRGLGYGYTF. The CDR3 nucleotides are TGTGCCACTTGCAGGGGACTTGGCTATGGCTACACCTTC.

The rearrangement links TRBV28 to TRBJ2-3; 10 bases are a match to TRBD2. The CDR3 is 17 amino acids. From germline, CDR1 is MDHEN and CDR2 SYDVKM. J gave up 6 bases and V 6 bases, and 15 bases lay outside the gene matches. DNA for the CDR3: TGTGCCAGCAGACGTGACCGGGCTAGCGGGAGTTCTGATACGCAGTATTTT. It specifies CASRRDRASGSSDTQYF.

This chain uses TRBV28 with TRBJ2-7; 16 positions match TRBD2. The CDR3 covers 17 residues. V lost 6 bases and J lost 2; bases outside the gene matches: 7. The germline CDR1 and CDR2 sequences are MDHEN and SYDVKM. The CDR3 region is CASRLGLAGGITYEQYF. In nucleotides, the CDR3 is TGTGCCAGCAGACTGGGACTAGCGGGAGGGATAACCTACGAGCAGTACTTC.

V usage is TRBV6-4 and J usage is TRBJ2-1; 8 bases line up with TRBD1. CDR3 length equals 17 residues. V trimming: 2 bases; J trimming: 4 bases; junction bases outside the gene matches: 10. The germline V gene encodes CDR1 MRHNA and CDR2 SNTAGT. The CDR3 is CASSDAMTGERYNEQFF. The CDR3 DNA reads as TGTGCCAGCAGTGACGCGATGACAGGGGAGAGGTACAATGAGCAGTTCTTC.

The chain has TRBV7-9 and TRBJ1-2; D is undetermined. Germline V gene sequence: CDR1 SEHNR, CDR2 FQNEAQ (reference sequence). The CDR3 covers 17 residues. V lost 4 bases to trimming and J lost 8 bases, with 26 bases between them. CDR3 DNA sequence: TGTGCCAGCAGCTCCACCCACCTGCCGGGTTCAGTACGCGGCTACACCTTC. This codes for CASSSTHLPGSVRGYTF.

This rearrangement joins TRBV7-8 to TRBJ2-2, with 9 bases that match TRBD2. CDR3 size: 15 residues. Germline assignment: CDR1 SGHVS and CDR2 FQNEAQ. With 5 bases clipped from V and 4 bases from J, the junction kept 5 bases outside the gene matches. CDR3 sequence reads: CASSPGTSSTGELFF. The CDR3 bases are TGTGCCAGCAGCCCAGGGACTAGCAGCACCGGGGAGCTGTTTTTT.

The rearrangement uses TRBV2 and TRBJ2-6; D not certain. The germline V gene has CDR1 SNHLY and CDR2 FYNNEI. The CDR3 is made up of 12 amino acids. V lost 7 bases to trimming and J lost 4 bases, with 5 bases between them. The CDR3 here is CASTVGANVLTF. The CDR3 DNA is TGTGCCAGCACGGTCGGGGCCAACGTCCTGACTTTC.

V usage is TRBV5-6 and J usage is TRBJ2-2; D not resolved. The CDR3 is made up of 16 amino acids. Germline lookup yields CDR1 SGHDT and CDR2 YYEEEE. V was clipped by 1 base and J by 6 bases, with 16 bases between them. The chain's CDR3 is CASSLTPSGWAGELFF. Here the CDR3 DNA reads TGTGCCAGCAGCTTGACCCCCAGTGGTTGGGCCGGGGAGCTGTTTTTT.